This paragraph reports one T cell receptor beta chain. Its specificity is not known. This entry is derived from a study of T cells in localized non-small cell lung cancer. General study points: Heterogeneity within the tumor remains possible, as just one region underwent sequencing.

Produced via immunoSEQ multiplex PCR; TCRdb's table is partial and in-frame only. This table has tens of thousands of clones, approximately 90% appearing once. The TCR originated in a woman aged 40-69 years with stage I squamous cell lung carcinoma. The sequenced sample was peripheral blood, obtained before any cancer treatment.

CDR3 loop: CAIRDSATDTQYF. Here the CDR3 DNA reads TGTGCCATCAGGGACAGTGCGACAGATACGCAGTATTTT. The V call is TRBV10-3, the J call TRBJ2-3, with D maybe TRBD1 (6 bases). Trimming removed 6 bases at V and 3 bases at J, with 10 bases between. CDR1 and CDR2 from the germline V gene are ENHRY and SYGVKD. CDR3 size: 13 residues.